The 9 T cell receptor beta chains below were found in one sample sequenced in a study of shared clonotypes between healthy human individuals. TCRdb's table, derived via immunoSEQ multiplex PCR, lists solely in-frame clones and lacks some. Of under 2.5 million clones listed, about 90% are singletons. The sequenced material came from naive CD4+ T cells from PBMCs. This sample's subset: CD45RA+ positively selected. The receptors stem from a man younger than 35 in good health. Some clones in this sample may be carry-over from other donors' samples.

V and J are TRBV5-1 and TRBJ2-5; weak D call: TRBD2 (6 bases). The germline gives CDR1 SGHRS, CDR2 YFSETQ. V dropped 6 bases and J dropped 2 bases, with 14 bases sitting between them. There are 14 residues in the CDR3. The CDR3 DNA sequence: TGCGCCAGCACCCCTTTGGCGGGACAAGAGACCCAGTACTTC. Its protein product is CASTPLAGQETQYF.

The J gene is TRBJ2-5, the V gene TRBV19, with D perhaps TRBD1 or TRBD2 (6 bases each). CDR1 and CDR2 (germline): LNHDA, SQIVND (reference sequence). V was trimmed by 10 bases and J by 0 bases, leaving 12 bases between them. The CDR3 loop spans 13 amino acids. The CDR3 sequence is CATQRGDQETQYF. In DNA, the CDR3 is TGTGCCACCCAGAGGGGGGACCAAGAGACCCAGTACTTC.

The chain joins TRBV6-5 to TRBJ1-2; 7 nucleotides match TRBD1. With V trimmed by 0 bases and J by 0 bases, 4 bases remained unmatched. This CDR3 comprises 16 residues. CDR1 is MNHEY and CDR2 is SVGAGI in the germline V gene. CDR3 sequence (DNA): TGTGCCAGCAGTTACTCGAGGACAGGAGCTAACTATGGCTACACCTTC. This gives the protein CASSYSRTGANYGYTF.

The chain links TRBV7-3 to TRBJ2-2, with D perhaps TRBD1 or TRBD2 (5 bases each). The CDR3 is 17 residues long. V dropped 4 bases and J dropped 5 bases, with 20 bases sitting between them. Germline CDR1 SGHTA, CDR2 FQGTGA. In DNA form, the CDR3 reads TGTGCCAGCAGCTCCTCCGGGGCGCTTGGGAATACCGGGGAGCTGTTTTTT. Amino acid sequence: CASSSSGALGNTGELFF.

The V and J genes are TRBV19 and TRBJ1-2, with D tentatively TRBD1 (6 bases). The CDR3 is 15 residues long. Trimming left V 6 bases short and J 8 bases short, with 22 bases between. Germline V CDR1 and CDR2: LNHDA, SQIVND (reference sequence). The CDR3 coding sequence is TGTGCCAGTAGCCAAATGGGTGGTTGGGGGCGCGGCTACACCTTC. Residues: CASSQMGGWGRGYTF.

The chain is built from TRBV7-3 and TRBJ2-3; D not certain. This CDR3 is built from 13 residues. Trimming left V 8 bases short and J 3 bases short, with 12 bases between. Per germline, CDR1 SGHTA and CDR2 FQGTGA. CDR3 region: CASAPQRTDTQYF. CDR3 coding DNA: TGTGCCAGCGCGCCCCAGAGAACAGATACGCAGTATTTT.

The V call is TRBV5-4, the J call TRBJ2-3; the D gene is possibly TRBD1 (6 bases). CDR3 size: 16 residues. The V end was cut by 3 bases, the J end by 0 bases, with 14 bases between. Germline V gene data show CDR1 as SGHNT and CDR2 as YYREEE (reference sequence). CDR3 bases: TGTGCCAGCAGCTCTAGGGGGATTTGGAGCACAGATACGCAGTATTTT. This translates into CASSSRGIWSTDTQYF.

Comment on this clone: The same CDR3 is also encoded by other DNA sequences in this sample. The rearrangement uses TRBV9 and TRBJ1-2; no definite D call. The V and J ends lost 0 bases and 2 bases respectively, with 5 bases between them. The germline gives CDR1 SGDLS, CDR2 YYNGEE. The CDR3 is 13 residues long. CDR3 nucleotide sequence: TGTGCCAGCAGCGTAGACGAAAACTATGGCTACACCTTC. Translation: CASSVDENYGYTF.

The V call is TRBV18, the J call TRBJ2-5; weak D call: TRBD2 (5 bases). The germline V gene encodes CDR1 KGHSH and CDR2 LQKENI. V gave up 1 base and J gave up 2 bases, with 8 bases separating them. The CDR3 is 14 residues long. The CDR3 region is CASSPRRTQETQYF. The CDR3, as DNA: TGTGCCAGCTCACCACGGAGGACGCAAGAGACCCAGTACTTC.